Listed below are T cell receptor beta chains from one sample, sequenced in a study of regulatory T cells in long-lasting Graves disease. A single record per CDR3 protein comes from TCRdb applying MiXCR to the multiplex PCR reads. The data show approximately 250,000 distinct CDR3 sequences, approximately 20% seen once. Sequencing was performed on peripheral blood mononuclear cells (PBMCs), taken at new diagnosis, from a patient treated with antithyroid drugs. These receptors were collected from a female donor with Graves disease. CDR3s leave out the opening cysteine and the closing phenylalanine or tryptophan. Each record gives: CDR3 protein, V gene.

CDR3 protein: SASTLAGMQY; V gene: TRBV20-1
CDR3 protein: ASSPLAGGRGDTQY; V gene: TRBV7-9
CDR3 protein: ASSHQRTGTYEQY; V gene: TRBV18
CDR3 protein: ASSPRQGEGATGELF; V gene: TRBV18
CDR3 protein: SARSSGYYNEQF; V gene: TRBV20-1
CDR3 protein: ASSPGQATNYGYT; V gene: TRBV18
CDR3 protein: ASSLGGQEMGYGYT; V gene: TRBV5-8
CDR3 protein: ASRNRNSPLH; V gene: TRBV4-1
CDR3 protein: ASSERTRGIYGYT; V gene: TRBV18
CDR3 protein: ATRRAGANNEQF; V gene: TRBV24-1
CDR3 protein: ASSAIQETQY; V gene: TRBV6-1
CDR3 protein: SLSSGFNQPQH; V gene: TRBV20-1
CDR3 protein: ASYPDGTNTGELF; V gene: TRBV18
CDR3 protein: ATKTSGRADTQY; V gene: TRBV10-3
CDR3 protein: AWSPAGGYEQY; V gene: TRBV30
CDR3 protein: ASSVQGAHTEAF; V gene: TRBV2
CDR3 protein: SALSSSGLSYEQY; V gene: TRBV20-1
CDR3 protein: ASSQDQRTSGRAVQY; V gene: TRBV14
CDR3 protein: SAIQDRWFYGYT; V gene: TRBV20-1
CDR3 protein: ASSWDNQETQY; V gene: TRBV6-1
CDR3 protein: SVSGEAETQY; V gene: TRBV29-1
CDR3 protein: ASSLSSFGEQF; V gene: TRBV7-8
CDR3 protein: ASSRQGALPSGNTIY; V gene: TRBV6-1
CDR3 protein: ARAKKLDTQY; V gene: TRBV11-3
CDR3 protein: ASSLAPGFSGNTIY; V gene: TRBV7-8
CDR3 protein: SATSGLGTDTQY; V gene: TRBV20-1
CDR3 protein: ASSRTGGDEQF; V gene: TRBV3-1
CDR3 protein: ASSLRGFRTDTQY; V gene: TRBV5-1
CDR3 protein: ASSPRRGRELF; V gene: TRBV18
CDR3 protein: ASSLDTGSGNTIY; V gene: TRBV7-2
CDR3 protein: ATSDLGGQGIPGELF; V gene: TRBV24-1
CDR3 protein: ASSLGPPGQTQY; V gene: TRBV11-2
CDR3 protein: ASSPPGGNYGYT; V gene: TRBV11-3
CDR3 protein: ASSPGRRGTEAF; V gene: TRBV6-1
CDR3 protein: ASSSDPQDEQF; V gene: TRBV7-9
CDR3 protein: ASSDVSGRAGYEQY; V gene: TRBV2
CDR3 protein: SARGDRVSYNEQF; V gene: TRBV20-1
CDR3 protein: ATSDLAGDTDTQY; V gene: TRBV24-1
CDR3 protein: ASSSLLAGSSYNEQF; V gene: TRBV6-5
CDR3 protein: ASSPLNYGYT; V gene: TRBV11-2
CDR3 protein: ASTGLAGVYTGELF; V gene: TRBV27
CDR3 protein: ASSDSPEELF; V gene: TRBV6-2/TRBV6-3
CDR3 protein: ASRRWSYNEQF; V gene: TRBV6-1
CDR3 protein: ASSLLTSGSSGELF; V gene: TRBV5-1
CDR3 protein: ASSAAWASGSQETQY; V gene: TRBV2
CDR3 protein: SVEWTNQETQY; V gene: TRBV29-1
CDR3 protein: ASSFGGLERGYT; V gene: TRBV12-3/TRBV12-4
CDR3 protein: ASSTGGYSSYNEQF; V gene: TRBV6-1
CDR3 protein: ASSPGRGSMYGYT; V gene: TRBV19
CDR3 protein: ASSQGLAAQETQY; V gene: TRBV11-2
CDR3 protein: ASSHPGLQETQY; V gene: TRBV3-1
CDR3 protein: SARDLEGQAVVQF; V gene: TRBV20-1
CDR3 protein: SVPVAGGMYEQF; V gene: TRBV29-1
CDR3 protein: ASVKMNTEAF; V gene: TRBV2